The rows below give T cell receptor beta chains drawn from one sample of a study of early T cells in non-severe SARS-CoV-2 infection. A single record per CDR3 protein comes from TCRdb applying MiXCR to the 5' RACE reads. The sample includes 54,000 or so distinct CDR3 sequences, roughly 5.9% of them seen just once. Material for sequencing was whole blood. These TCRs come from an adult who was a healthcare worker with PCR-confirmed SARS-CoV-2 infection or an uninfected control (not recorded which). CDR3s include the opening cysteine and the closing phenylalanine or tryptophan. The D gene is left open where the match is weak. The size field is filled for only some rows; it gives once, few, many or a size class.

clone_size,d_call,j_call,v_call,cdr3_aa,cdr3_nt
many,TRBD1,TRBJ2-2,TRBV10-2,CASRKGAVGELFF,TGCGCCAGCAGGAAGGGGGCGGTCGGGGAGCTGTTTTTT
many,NA,TRBJ1-5,TRBV6-2/TRBV6-3,CASSADRRQPQHF,TGTGCCAGCAGTGCGGACAGACGTCAGCCCCAGCATTTT
many,TRBD1,TRBJ1-2,TRBV5-1,CASSLTGTGNDGYTF,TGCGCCAGCAGCTTGACCGGGACAGGGAACGATGGCTACACCTTC
many,TRBD1,TRBJ1-6,TRBV10-2,CASTSRDNRGDSPLHF,TGCGCCAGCACGTCCCGGGATAACAGGGGCGATTCACCCCTCCACTTT
many,NA,TRBJ2-7,TRBV9,CASSVGQGLGEQYF,TGTGCCAGCAGCGTAGGGCAGGGGCTGGGCGAGCAGTACTTC
many,NA,TRBJ1-1,TRBV13,CASSLGLWTPMNTEAFF,TGTGCCAGCAGCTTAGGACTCTGGACACCTATGAACACTGAAGCTTTCTTT
many,TRBD2,TRBJ2-1,TRBV20-1,CSARSGATIEQFF,TGCAGTGCTCGGAGCGGGGCCACCATTGAGCAGTTCTTC
NA,NA,TRBJ2-3,TRBV9,CASSVEGGRPDTQYF,TGTGCCAGCAGCGTAGAGGGGGGTAGGCCAGATACGCAGTATTTT
many,NA,TRBJ2-1,TRBV30,CAWSRPGNNEQFF,TGTGCCTGGAGTCGTCCAGGCAACAATGAGCAGTTCTTC
many,TRBD1,TRBJ1-1,TRBV5-1,CASSGQGASNTEAFF,TGCGCCAGCAGCGGGCAGGGGGCCTCCAACACTGAAGCTTTCTTT
many,NA,TRBJ1-3,TRBV2,CASTLEEGYSGNTIYF,TGTGCCAGCACCCTCGAGGAGGGGTACTCTGGAAACACCATATATTTT
NA,NA,TRBJ1-2,TRBV7-9,CALGEINYGYTF,TGTGCCTTGGGAGAGATTAACTATGGCTACACCTTC
NA,NA,TRBJ1-4,TRBV5-1,CASSKGGERKLFF,TGCGCCAGCAGCAAGGGCGGTGAGCGGAAACTGTTTTTT
few,NA,TRBJ2-1,TRBV18,CASSQADNEQFF,TGTGCCAGCTCACAGGCAGACAATGAGCAGTTCTTC
NA,TRBD1,TRBJ2-3,TRBV6-6,CASSYSRTGAHFDTQYF,TGTGCCAGCAGTTACTCGAGAACAGGGGCCCACTTTGATACGCAGTATTTT
few,NA,TRBJ2-4,TRBV18,CASSPLPQGRRAKNIQYF,TGTGCCAGCTCACCTCTCCCTCAGGGACGGCGAGCCAAAAACATTCAGTACTTC
NA,TRBD2,TRBJ2-3,TRBV10-2,CASSSSGGSDTQYF,TGCGCCAGCAGCTCTAGCGGGGGTTCAGATACGCAGTATTTT
many,TRBD1,TRBJ1-2,TRBV12-3/TRBV12-4,CASSPGQGYGYTF,TGTGCCAGCAGCCCAGGACAGGGCTATGGCTACACCTTC
NA,TRBD2,TRBJ2-7,TRBV7-9,CASSSLKREGRNEQYF,TGTGCCAGCAGTTCATTGAAGCGGGAGGGCCGGAACGAGCAGTACTTC
few,NA,TRBJ2-1,TRBV6-5,CASSYSMTRADNEQFF,TGTGCCAGCAGTTACTCGATGACCAGGGCGGACAATGAGCAGTTCTTC
few,NA,TRBJ2-1,TRBV15,CATSRERGKSSEQFF,TGTGCCACCAGCAGAGAACGGGGGAAGAGCTCGGAGCAGTTCTTC
many,NA,TRBJ1-4,TRBV6-1,CASSREADGEKLFF,TGTGCCAGCAGCCGGGAGGCGGACGGTGAAAAACTGTTTTTT
many,NA,TRBJ1-1,TRBV5-1,CASSLGKDRTEAFF,TGCGCCAGCAGCTTGGGTAAGGACCGCACTGAAGCTTTCTTT
NA,TRBD2,TRBJ2-7,TRBV7-6,CASSGGEGEQYF,TGTGCCAGCAGCGGGGGGGAAGGCGAGCAGTACTTC
NA,TRBD1,TRBJ1-2,TRBV20-1,CSAIQGNGYTF,TGCAGTGCTATACAGGGGAACGGCTACACCTTC
many,NA,TRBJ2-5,TRBV6-1,CASSGDGAGQETQYF,TGTGCCAGCAGTGGTGACGGGGCGGGCCAAGAGACCCAGTACTTC
few,NA,TRBJ2-5,TRBV20-1,CSASTRERWETQYF,TGCAGTGCTAGTACGCGGGAAAGATGGGAGACCCAGTACTTC
many,NA,TRBJ2-1,TRBV6-1,CASSDQKNEQFF,TGTGCCAGCAGTGATCAGAAAAATGAGCAGTTCTTC
few,NA,TRBJ1-5,TRBV5-6,CASSLLGGPSNQPQHF,TGTGCCAGCAGCTTGTTGGGGGGCCCTAGCAATCAGCCCCAGCATTTT
many,TRBD1,TRBJ2-7,TRBV5-1,CASSSVPRQGSAYF,TGCGCCAGCAGCTCGGTCCCCAGACAGGGGTCGGCGTACTTC
NA,NA,TRBJ1-1,TRBV4-1,CASSQDEAGAGDTEAFF,TGCGCCAGCAGCCAAGATGAAGCAGGAGCAGGGGACACTGAAGCTTTCTTT
few,TRBD1,TRBJ2-7,TRBV2,CATGRQGGFYEQYF,TGTGCCACCGGTAGACAGGGCGGATTCTACGAGCAGTACTTC
many,NA,TRBJ1-2,TRBV20-1,CSATSSNYGYTF,TGCAGTGCTACGAGTTCTAACTATGGCTACACCTTC
many,TRBD1,TRBJ1-6,TRBV19,CASSPTGATPLHF,TGTGCCAGTAGTCCAACAGGGGCAACACCCCTCCACTTT
NA,NA,TRBJ1-6,TRBV4-1,CASSQDRSVNNSPLHF,TGCGCCAGCAGCCAAGATAGATCAGTTAATAATTCACCCCTCCACTTT
many,NA,TRBJ2-1,TRBV6-5,CASSYPKAREQFF,TGTGCCAGCAGTTACCCGAAAGCCCGGGAGCAGTTCTTC
few,NA,TRBJ2-7,TRBV5-1,CASSRGTAAYYEQYF,TGCGCCAGCAGCCGGGGGACGGCTGCCTACTACGAGCAGTACTTC
many,NA,TRBJ2-5,TRBV9,CASSVFPTYQETQYF,TGTGCCAGCAGCGTATTCCCGACGTACCAAGAGACCCAGTACTTC
many,NA,TRBJ2-1,TRBV11-2,CASSLVAGGQFF,TGTGCCAGCAGCTTAGTGGCGGGTGGTCAGTTCTTC
many,NA,TRBJ2-7,TRBV5-1,CASSLVGGRIDEQYF,TGCGCCAGCAGCTTGGTCGGGGGGCGCATCGACGAGCAGTACTTC
NA,NA,TRBJ2-1,TRBV7-2,CASSLDWGAYNEQFF,TGTGCCAGCAGCTTAGACTGGGGCGCCTACAATGAGCAGTTCTTC
NA,TRBD1,TRBJ2-2,TRBV3-1,CASSRQGATNTGELFF,TGTGCCAGCAGCCGACAGGGGGCAACGAACACCGGGGAGCTGTTTTTT
NA,TRBD2,TRBJ2-3,TRBV3-1,CASSRSHFSGSTDTQYF,TGTGCCAGCAGCCGATCACATTTTAGCGGGAGCACAGATACGCAGTATTTT
few,NA,TRBJ2-7,TRBV7-3,CASSSGRLKVQYF,TGTGCCAGCAGCTCCGGGAGACTAAAGGTGCAGTACTTC
many,TRBD2,TRBJ2-7,TRBV20-1,CSARDVHRSGSYEQYF,TGCAGTGCTAGAGATGTTCATAGGAGCGGGAGCTACGAGCAGTACTTC
many,NA,TRBJ1-1,TRBV20-1,CSARTWGMNTEAFF,TGCAGTGCTAGAACCTGGGGCATGAACACTGAAGCTTTCTTT
few,TRBD1,TRBJ2-7,TRBV5-4,CASSLAYRGAPYEQYF,TGTGCCAGCAGCTTGGCTTACAGGGGGGCACCCTACGAGCAGTACTTC
many,TRBD2,TRBJ2-5,TRBV4-3,CASSPVLGLAGLETQYF,TGCGCCAGCAGCCCGGTTCTGGGACTAGCGGGATTGGAGACCCAGTACTTC
many,NA,TRBJ2-2,TRBV4-2,CASSQEGDNTGELFF,TGTGCCAGCAGCCAAGAAGGCGATAACACCGGGGAGCTGTTTTTT
many,NA,TRBJ1-2,TRBV27,CASKSGPFYGYTF,TGTGCCAGCAAGTCGGGGCCTTTCTATGGCTACACCTTC
few,NA,TRBJ1-2,TRBV7-2,CASRVSLGYGYTF,TGTGCCAGCAGGGTCAGCCTGGGCTATGGCTACACCTTC
NA,NA,TRBJ1-5,TRBV19,CASTPGGVNQPQHF,TGTGCCAGTACCCCCGGAGGGGTCAATCAGCCCCAGCATTTT
many,NA,TRBJ2-2,TRBV6-4,CASSVGGQGTGELFF,TGTGCCAGCAGTGTCGGGGGGCAAGGCACCGGGGAGCTGTTTTTT
many,NA,TRBJ1-2,TRBV29-1,CSETGGGGYGYTF,TGCAGCGAGACGGGGGGAGGAGGCTATGGCTACACCTTC